Below are 13 T cell receptor beta chains sequenced from a single sample in a study of beta chain features in type 1 diabetes. Of the isolated RNA, all was reverse transcribed, and so the sequenced material was expressed TCRB transcripts. Assay: immunoSEQ multiplex PCR; the TCRdb copy retains only in-frame clones and omits some. Found here are some 900,000 clones, roughly 15% of them singletons; the top ten hold about 0.02%. Sequenced: naive CD4+ T cells from blood. Receptor source: a woman aged 18-35 years in good health.

This clone was counted a few times. The chain links TRBV11-1 to TRBJ2-1; 13 bases are shared with TRBD2. CDR3 length: 17 residues. J gave up 7 bases and V 2 bases, and 8 bases lay outside the gene matches. The germline gives CDR1 SGHAT, CDR2 FQDESV (reference sequence). CDR3 in DNA: TGTGCCAGCAGCTTATGGGAGACTAGCGGGAGGATAAATGAGCAGTTCTTC. It translates to CASSLWETSGRINEQFF.

The chain employs TRBV5-1 and TRBJ2-5; 7 bases match TRBD2. Germline V CDR1 and CDR2: SGHRS, YFSETQ. Trimming removed 2 bases from V and 2 bases from J; junction bases left unmatched: 6. The CDR3 is 15 residues long. The CDR3: CASSFGGILQETQYF. The CDR3 nucleotides read TGCGCCAGCAGCTTCGGGGGGATCTTACAAGAGACCCAGTACTTC.

In its sample, this clone was seen a few times. V and J are TRBV29-1 and TRBJ2-7, with 7 bases that match TRBD2. Losses at the gene ends were 6 bases for V and 3 bases for J; bases not matched to a gene: 2. The germline gives CDR1 SQVTM, CDR2 ANQGSEA. The CDR3 runs 11 residues. CDR3 nucleotide sequence: TGCAGCGTGCGGGAGTTCTACGAGCAGTACTTC. It specifies CSVREFYEQYF.

This chain uses TRBV18 with TRBJ2-5; TRBD2 matches at 8 bases. Losses at the gene ends were 3 bases for V and 4 bases for J; bases not matched to a gene: 7. The germline CDR1 and CDR2 sequences are KGHSH and LQKENI. CDR3 length: 15 amino acids. DNA of the CDR3: TGTGCCAGCTCACCGGGACTAGATTTGCGAGAGACCCAGTACTTC. This translates into CASSPGLDLRETQYF.

There are a few counts of this clone. J is TRBJ1-5 and V is TRBV2; a weak D match, TRBD1 (5 bases). Trimming cost V 6 bases and J 1 base, with 10 bases left between them. The CDR3 is made up of 14 amino acids. Germline lookup yields CDR1 SNHLY and CDR2 FYNNEI. In DNA form, the CDR3 reads TGTGCCAGCAGCCCAGGGATAAGCAATCAGCCCCAGCATTTT. This gives the protein CASSPGISNQPQHF.

V and J are TRBV7-2 and TRBJ2-7; 9 bases map to TRBD2. The V gene end was trimmed by 5 bases and the J gene end by 2 bases; junction bases not matched to a gene: 4. The CDR3 is made up of 14 amino acids. Looked up from germline, CDR1 is SGHTA and CDR2 is FQGNSA. The chain's CDR3 is CASSRTSAPYEQYF. The CDR3 nucleotides read TGTGCCAGCAGCAGGACTAGCGCACCCTACGAGCAGTACTTC.

This clone was detected only a few times. The CDR3 here is CASSQEVGWNNQPQHF. The CDR3 nucleotides read TGTGCCAGCAGCCAAGAGGTAGGGTGGAACAATCAGCCCCAGCATTTT. The V gene is TRBV4-2, the J gene TRBJ1-5; no firm D call. The V end lost 0 bases, the J end lost 3 bases, and 12 bases lay between the germline ends. The CDR3 is made up of 16 amino acids. Germline assignment: CDR1 LGHNA and CDR2 YNFKEQ.

Only a few counts were recorded for this clone. The V and J genes are TRBV5-8 and TRBJ2-7, with 12 bases fitting TRBD1. This CDR3 spans 14 amino acids. Germline CDR1 SGHTS, CDR2 YDEGEE. V was clipped by 4 bases and J by 5 bases; unmatched bases: 4. The CDR3 DNA sequence: TGTGCCAGCAGCCAGGGACAGGGGGCTGACGAGCAGTACTTC. Amino acids: CASSQGQGADEQYF.

The V gene is TRBV23-1, the J gene TRBJ2-5; D ambiguous. TRBV23-1 is designated an ORF whose function remains uncertain. This CDR3 is built from 18 residues. The V gene lost 3 bases and the J gene lost 1 base, with 21 bases spanning the gap. The CDR3 here is CASSHSGRTEEVQETQYF. The CDR3 bases are TGCGCCAGCAGTCACTCCGGACGGACGGAAGAAGTCCAAGAGACCCAGTACTTC.

The table lists this clone with many counts. The V gene is TRBV23-1, the J gene TRBJ2-3; D not resolved. TRBV23-1 is known as an ORF, though its function is uncertain. The V end lost 9 bases, the J end lost 1 base, and 14 bases lay between the germline ends. The CDR3 contains 14 residues. In DNA, the CDR3 is TGCGCCAGAACCGAAGTAGAGTGCACAGATACGCAGTATTTT. Amino acids: CARTEVECTDTQYF.

The CDR3 coding sequence is TGTGCCAGCAGCCCCACCGCCGGACAGGGGCCCAATCAGCCCCAGCATTTT. Amino acid sequence: CASSPTAGQGPNQPQHF. The gene calls are TRBV28 and TRBJ1-5, with 9 bases lining up with TRBD1. CDR1 and CDR2 from the germline V gene are MDHEN and SYDVKM. V shed 6 bases and J 3 bases; nucleotides not matched to a gene: 12. The length of the CDR3 is 17 residues.

This clone was counted only a few times. A read error may produce the germline difference seen at one junction end. In DNA, the CDR3 is TGTGCCATCAGTGGCGGTAACATTCAGTACTTC. This gives the protein CAISGGNIQYF. The chain recombines TRBV6-6 with TRBJ2-4, with no clear D. The germline V gene encodes CDR1 MNHNY and CDR2 SVGAGI (reference sequence). This CDR3 region has 11 residues.

The V and J genes are TRBV2 and TRBJ1-3, with unresolved D. Trimming shortened V by 7 bases and J by 4 bases, and 20 bases separated the two germline ends. Germline V gives CDR1 SNHLY, CDR2 FYNNEI. The CDR3 runs 16 residues. As DNA, the CDR3 is TGTGCCAGCAAGGCCGAAGTGACCCTCAAAGGAAACACCATATATTTT. As protein: CASKAEVTLKGNTIYF.